This T cell receptor beta chain was retrieved from a study of T cells expressing NK-cell markers. Looking at the study overall: The sequencing cohort of eight donors included seven HCMV-seropositive individuals and one seronegative individual. Study conclusions and caveats: Dominant NKG2C+ clonotypes were found to form about 1.0-7.0% of CD8+ T cells in a handful of donors. These clonotypes additionally ranked first within the CD3+CD56-NKG2C+ fraction of a handful of donors.

The CDR3 totals 15 residues. CDR1 and CDR2 from the germline V gene are SGHRS and YFSETQ. TCRdb reprocessed the 5' RACE reads; each CDR3 protein has one entry and no DNA is given. This listing includes about 260,000 distinct CDR3 sequences. With regard to this clonotype: Its antigen remains unknown.

Input material: blood T cells: a sorted CD56 or NKG2C T cell subset, CD4+ or CD8+ T cells, or bulk PBMC T cells (not recorded which). The receptor's source is a woman aged 18-70 years in good health. The genes are TRBV5-1 and TRBJ1-4; as DNA is missing, the TRBD1 call by TCRdb cannot be tested. CDR3 residues: CASSLDPGTYEKLFF. Looking up the rest from reference TRBV5-1 and TRBJ1-4 gives the full variable domain: KAGVTQTPRYLIKTRGQQVTLSCSPISGHRSVSWYQQTPGQGLQFLFEYFSETQRNKGNFPGRFSGRQFSNSRSEMNVSTLELGDSALYLCASSLDPGTYEKLFFGSGTQLSVL.